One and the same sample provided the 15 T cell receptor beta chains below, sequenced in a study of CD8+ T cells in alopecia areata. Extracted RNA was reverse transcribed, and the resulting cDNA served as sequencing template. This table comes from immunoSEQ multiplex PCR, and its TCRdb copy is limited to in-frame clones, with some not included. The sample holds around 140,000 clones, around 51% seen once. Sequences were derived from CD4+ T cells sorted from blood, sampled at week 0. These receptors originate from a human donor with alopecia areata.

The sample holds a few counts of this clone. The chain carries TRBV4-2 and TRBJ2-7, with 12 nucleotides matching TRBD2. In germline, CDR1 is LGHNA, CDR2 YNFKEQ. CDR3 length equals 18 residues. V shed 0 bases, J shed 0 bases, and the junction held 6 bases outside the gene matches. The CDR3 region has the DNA TGTGCCAGCAGCCAAGAGGCTAGCGGGAGGGCCAGCTCCTACGAGCAGTACTTC. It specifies CASSQEASGRASSYEQYF.

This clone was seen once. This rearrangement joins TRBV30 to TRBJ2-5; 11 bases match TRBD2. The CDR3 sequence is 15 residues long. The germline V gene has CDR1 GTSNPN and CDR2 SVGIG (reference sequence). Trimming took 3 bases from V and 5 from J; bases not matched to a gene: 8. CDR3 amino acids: CAWSDSGRAGETQYF. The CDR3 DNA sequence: TGTGCCTGGAGCGATAGCGGGAGGGCGGGGGAGACCCAGTACTTC.

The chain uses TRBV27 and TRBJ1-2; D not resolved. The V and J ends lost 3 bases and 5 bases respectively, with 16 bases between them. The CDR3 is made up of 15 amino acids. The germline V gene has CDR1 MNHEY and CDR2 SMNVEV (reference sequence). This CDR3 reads CASSFGVGTAYGYTF. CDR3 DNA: TGTGCCAGCAGTTTTGGGGTGGGAACCGCGTATGGCTACACCTTC.

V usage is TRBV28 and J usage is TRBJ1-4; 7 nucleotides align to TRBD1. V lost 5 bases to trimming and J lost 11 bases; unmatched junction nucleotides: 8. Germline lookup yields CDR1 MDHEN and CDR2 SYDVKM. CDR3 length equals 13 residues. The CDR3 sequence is CASSAHRGKKLFF. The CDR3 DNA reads TGTGCCAGCAGTGCCCACAGGGGTAAGAAACTGTTTTTT. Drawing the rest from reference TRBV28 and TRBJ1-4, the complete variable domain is DVKVTQSSRYLVKRTGEKVFLECVQDMDHENMFWYRQDPGLGLRLIYFSYDVKMKEKGDIPEGYSVSREKKERFSLILESASTNQTSMYLCASSAHRGKKLFFGSGTQLSVL.

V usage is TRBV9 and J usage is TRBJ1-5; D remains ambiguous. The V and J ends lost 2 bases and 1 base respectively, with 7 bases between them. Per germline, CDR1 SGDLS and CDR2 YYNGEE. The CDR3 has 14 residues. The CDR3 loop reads CASSVDVSNQPQHF. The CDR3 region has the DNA TGTGCCAGCAGCGTGGATGTGAGCAATCAGCCCCAGCATTTT.

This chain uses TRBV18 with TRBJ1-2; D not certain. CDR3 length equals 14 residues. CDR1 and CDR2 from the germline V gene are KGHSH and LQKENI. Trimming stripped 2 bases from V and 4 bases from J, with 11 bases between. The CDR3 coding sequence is TGTGCCAGCTCACCATATGATCCCGGCTATGGCTACACCTTC. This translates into CASSPYDPGYGYTF.

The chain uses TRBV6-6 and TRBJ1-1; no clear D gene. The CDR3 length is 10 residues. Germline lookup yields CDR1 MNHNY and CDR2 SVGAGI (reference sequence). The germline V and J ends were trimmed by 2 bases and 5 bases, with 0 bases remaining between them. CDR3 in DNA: TGTGCCAGCAGTTACACTGAAGCTTTCTTT. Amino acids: CASSYTEAFF.

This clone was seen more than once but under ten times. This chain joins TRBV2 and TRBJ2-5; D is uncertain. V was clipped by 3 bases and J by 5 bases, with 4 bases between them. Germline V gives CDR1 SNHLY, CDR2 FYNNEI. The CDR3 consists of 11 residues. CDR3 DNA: TGTGCCAGCAGTGAGGGGGAGACCCAGTACTTC. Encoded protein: CASSEGETQYF. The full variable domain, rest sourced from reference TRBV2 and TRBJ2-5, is EPEVTQTPSHQVTQMGQEVILRCVPISNHLYFYWYRQILGQKVEFLVSFYNNEISEKSEIFDDQFSVERPDGSNFTLKIRSTKLEDSAMYFCASSEGETQYFGPGTRLLVL.

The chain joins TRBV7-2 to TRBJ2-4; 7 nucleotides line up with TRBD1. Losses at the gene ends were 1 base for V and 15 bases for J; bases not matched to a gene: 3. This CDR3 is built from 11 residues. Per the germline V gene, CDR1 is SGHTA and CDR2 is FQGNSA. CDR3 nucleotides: TGTGCCAGCAGCTTAGTGGGACAGCGGTACTTC. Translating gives CASSLVGQRYF.

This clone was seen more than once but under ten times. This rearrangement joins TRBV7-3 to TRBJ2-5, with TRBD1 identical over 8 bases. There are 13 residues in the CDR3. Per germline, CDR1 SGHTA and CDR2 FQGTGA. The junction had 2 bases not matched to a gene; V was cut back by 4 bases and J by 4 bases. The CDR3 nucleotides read TGTGCCAGCAGCTCAGGGACAGGAGAGACCCAGTACTTC. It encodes CASSSGTGETQYF.

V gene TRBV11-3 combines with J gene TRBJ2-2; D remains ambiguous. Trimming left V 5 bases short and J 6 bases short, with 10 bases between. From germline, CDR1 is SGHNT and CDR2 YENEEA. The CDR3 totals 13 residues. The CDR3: CASSISRAGELFF. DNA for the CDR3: TGTGCCAGCAGCATTTCCCGCGCCGGGGAGCTGTTTTTT.

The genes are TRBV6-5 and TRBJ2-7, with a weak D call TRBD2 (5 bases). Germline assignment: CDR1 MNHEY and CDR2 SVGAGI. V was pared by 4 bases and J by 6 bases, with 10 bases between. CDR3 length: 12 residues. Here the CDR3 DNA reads TGTGCCAGCAGTTCCACTAGGCGCGAGCAGTACTTC. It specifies CASSSTRREQYF.

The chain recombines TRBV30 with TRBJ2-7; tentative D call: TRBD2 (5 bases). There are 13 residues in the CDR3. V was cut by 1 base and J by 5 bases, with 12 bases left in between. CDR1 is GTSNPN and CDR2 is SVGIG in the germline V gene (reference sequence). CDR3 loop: CAWSGGGTHEQYF. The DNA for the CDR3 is TGTGCCTGGAGTGGAGGAGGAACGCACGAGCAGTACTTC.

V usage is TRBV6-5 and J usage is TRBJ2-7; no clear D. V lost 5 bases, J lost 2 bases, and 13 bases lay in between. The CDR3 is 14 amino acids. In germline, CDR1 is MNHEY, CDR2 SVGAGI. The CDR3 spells CASSTTLGPYEQYF. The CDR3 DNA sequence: TGTGCCAGCAGTACGACTTTGGGTCCCTACGAGCAGTACTTC.

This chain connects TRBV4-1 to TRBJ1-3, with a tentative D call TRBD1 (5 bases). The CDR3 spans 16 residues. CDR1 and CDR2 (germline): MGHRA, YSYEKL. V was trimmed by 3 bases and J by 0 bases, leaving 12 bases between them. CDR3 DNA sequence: TGCGCCAGCAGCCAGGAGGGACTGACCTCTGGAAACACCATATATTTT. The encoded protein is CASSQEGLTSGNTIYF.